This T cell receptor (beta chain) appears in the sequencing data of a study of blood T cell repertoires in COVID-19. Germline assignment: CDR1 MNHEY and CDR2 SMNVEV (reference sequence). Germline trimming cut 6 bases from V and 5 bases from J; bases unmatched to any gene: 6. CDR3 length equals 14 residues. This clone was detected once. TCRdb keeps only in-frame clones here, not all; method: immunoSEQ multiplex PCR. The sample comprises 150,000 or so clones, roughly 88% of which are singletons, and 4.3% rests with the top ten. Input material: PBMCs or T cells enriched from blood (not recorded which). This TCR came from a man aged 45 to 65 who had recovered from COVID-19. The J gene is TRBJ1-2, the V gene TRBV27, with TRBD1 matching 10 bases. CDR3 coding DNA: TGTGCCAGCAGCCTGACAGGGGGCGCATATGGCTACACCTTC. Its translation: CASSLTGGAYGYTF.